This T cell receptor beta chain was found in a study of identical twins. Overall study findings and caveats: Carriage of fewer insertions was seen in abundant cord blood beta clonotypes, whereas memory repertoires showed none.

This clonotype was counted ten times or more. What it binds is not known. Germline-derived CDR1 and CDR2 are DFQATT and SNEGSKA (reference sequence). This CDR3 is built from 14 residues. V was pared by 5 bases and J by 0 bases, with 1 base of the junction left unmatched. Template switching created a universal primer site, and the cDNA included unique molecular identifiers. TCRdb independently ran MiXCR on the 5' RACE reads; one entry per CDR3 protein. The top ten clones hold approximately 0.96% of a sample with approximately 620,000 distinct CDR3 sequences, roughly 8% of them seen once. Healthy Caucasian donors formed the entire cohort. The same data also contributed to another study, on yellow fever vaccine responses in identical twins. This second study says: Reportedly, the response of twins' T cells to the vaccine seemed partly convergent, partly personalized.

The source is a woman under 30 in good health. V is TRBV20-1 and J is TRBJ1-1; 12 bases line up with TRBD1. The material sequenced was PBMCs. CDR3 protein: CSAGTGGLNTEAFF. The CDR3 DNA sequence: TGCAGTGCTGGGACAGGGGGCTTGAACACTGAAGCTTTCTTT.